This T cell receptor beta chain was sequenced during a study of T-cell reconstitution after alpha-beta-depleted transplantation in children. Study-wide findings and caveats: Two months or so post-transplant, alpha-beta T cells reportedly derived from several hundred expanded graft clones. At one year after transplant, newly produced T cells mostly accounted for T-cell counts and diversity. Day-60 TCRbeta diversity that was high in some patients was derived from surviving recipient T cells and thymic progenitors.

V lost 3 bases and J lost 0, with 6 bases in between. The CDR3 totals 14 residues. From germline, CDR1 is LGHDT and CDR2 YNNKEL (reference sequence). The TCRbeta library was prepared with unique molecular identifiers. A single record per CDR3 protein comes from TCRdb applying MiXCR to the PCR reads. Of fewer than 350,000 distinct CDR3 sequences in the sample, almost 8% were seen once. In the case of this clonotype: Its antigen is still unknown.

Sequenced here: peripheral blood, sampled 360 days after TCRalphabeta/CD19-depleted stem cell transplant. The chain uses TRBV3-1 and TRBJ2-4; no reliable D call. This sequence originates from a female patient aged 2-9 years who had a stem cell transplant for Fanconi anemia, so the T cells may come from the graft donor. The CDR3 loop is CASSHALAKNIQYF. Written as DNA, the CDR3 is TGTGCCAGCAGCCACGCACTAGCCAAAAACATTCAGTACTTC.